The 14 T cell receptor beta chains presented below share a single source sample, sequenced in a study of cytomegalovirus exposure and HLA in healthy donors (dated by TCRdb to about 2017). The receptor library was made with the immunoSEQ multiplex PCR assay. For the multiplex PCR, a mixture combining 60 forward primers for TCR Vbeta segments and 13 reverse primers for TCR Jbeta segments was used. Held by TCRdb, this immuneACCESS table contains in-frame sequences only and omits some clones. Under half of the omission traces to an unresolved V gene where checked; the cause of the rest is unknown. The sample includes under 250,000 clones, with 79% observed a single time. The ten top clones hold approximately 4% of the sample. The sequencing sample was made of PBMCs. The receptors derive from a woman aged 30 to 39 in good health and CMV-seropositive.

The V gene is TRBV11-3, the J gene TRBJ1-4, with 9 positions matching TRBD1. There are 15 residues in the CDR3. Looked up from germline, CDR1 is SGHNT and CDR2 is YENEEA. With 5 bases clipped from V and 7 bases from J, the junction kept 8 bases outside the gene matches. The CDR3 nucleotides are TGTGCCAGCAGCGGGCCGGGACAGGGCCGTGAAAAACTGTTTTTT. Amino acids: CASSGPGQGREKLFF.

The CDR3 sequence is CASSLDKGIPNQPQHF. CDR3 coding DNA: TGTGCCAGCAGCTTAGATAAGGGGATTCCCAATCAGCCCCAGCATTTT. The chain combines TRBV11-2 with TRBJ1-5, with a weak D call TRBD1 (5 bases). The CDR3 runs to 16 residues. Trimming cost V 0 bases and J 3 bases, with 12 bases left between them. Germline CDR1 is SGHAT and CDR2 is FQNNGV.

This rearrangement joins TRBV9 to TRBJ1-3, with 10 bases matching TRBD1. J was trimmed by 7 bases and V by 3 bases; bases with no gene match: 1. The CDR3 is 13 residues long. Germline V lookup: CDR1 SGDLS, CDR2 YYNGEE. CDR3 protein: CASSGDRGNTIYF. The CDR3 bases are TGTGCCAGCAGCGGGGACAGGGGTAACACCATATATTTT.

J is TRBJ2-7 and V is TRBV10-3; 9 nucleotides match TRBD2. This CDR3 contains 18 residues. Germline V lookup: CDR1 ENHRY, CDR2 SYGVKD. V lost 11 bases, J lost 2 bases, and 22 bases stayed unmatched. The CDR3 DNA is TGTGCCTCTCAAAAGAGGCAGGGGTTAGCGGGAGACACCTACGAGCAGTACTTC. Encoded protein: CASQKRQGLAGDTYEQYF.

In its sample, this clone was seen once. The chain employs TRBV30 and TRBJ1-2; 7 bases map to TRBD1. This CDR3 is 13 amino acids long. Germline CDR1 reads GTSNPN; CDR2 reads SVGIG (reference sequence). The trim removed 0 bases at V and 7 bases at J, leaving 5 bases unmatched. The CDR3 is CAWSVKGAGGYTF. In DNA, the CDR3 is TGTGCCTGGAGTGTAAAGGGGGCGGGTGGCTACACCTTC.

The chain links TRBV7-9 to TRBJ1-1; TRBD1 might be the D (6 bases). CDR1 SEHNR and CDR2 FQNEAQ come from the germline V gene (reference sequence). The V gene lost 2 bases and the J gene lost 5 bases, with 18 bases spanning the gap. This CDR3 comprises 16 residues. The CDR3 sequence: CASSLLQGQSRTEAFF. The CDR3, as DNA: TGTGCCAGCAGCTTACTACAGGGTCAGAGTCGTACTGAAGCTTTCTTT.

V and J are TRBV11-3 and TRBJ2-5, with D perhaps TRBD1 (6 bases). The CDR3 totals 19 residues. Germline-derived CDR1 and CDR2 are SGHNT and YENEEA. Between the trimmed V and J ends, which lost 5 bases and 4 bases, there was a span of 29 bases. CDR3 DNA: TGTGCCAGCAGCCCAGATCGCCCCCTACAGGGATTGTTGGGAGAGACCCAGTACTTC. Protein sequence: CASSPDRPLQGLLGETQYF.

This clone has a single count. J is TRBJ1-4 and V is TRBV4-3; 7 nucleotides agree with TRBD1. This CDR3 comprises 19 residues. CDR1 is LGHNA, CDR2 YSLEER, per germline. J gave up 0 bases and V 1 base, and 11 bases lay outside the gene matches. The CDR3 coding sequence is TGCGCCAGCAGCCAAGTACAAAGGTTCACAGGGGCAACTAATGAAAAACTGTTTTTT. Residues: CASSQVQRFTGATNEKLFF.

The chain links TRBV6-1 to TRBJ1-5, with a tentative D call TRBD1 (5 bases). V was shortened by 0 bases and J by 7 bases, with 16 bases between the two germline ends. There are 16 residues in the CDR3. CDR1 MNHNS and CDR2 SASEGT come from the germline V gene. CDR3 loop: CASSEAPRQGRQPQHF. DNA of the CDR3: TGTGCCAGCAGTGAAGCGCCCCGGCAGGGAAGGCAGCCCCAGCATTTT.

This sequence joins TRBV6-1 and TRBJ2-2, with 11 bases matching TRBD1. Trimming cost V 2 bases and J 6 bases; bases outside gene matches: 5. The CDR3 sequence is 16 residues long. CDR1 is MNHNS and CDR2 is SASEGT in the germline V gene. The DNA of the CDR3 is TGTGCCAGCAGTGAAAGGGGGGGACAGGGGGCCGGGGAGCTGTTTTTT. This translates into CASSERGGQGAGELFF.

The chain is built from TRBV11-2 and TRBJ2-7; the D is unclear. Germline lookup yields CDR1 SGHAT and CDR2 FQNNGV. The V end lost 3 bases, the J end lost 1 base, and 4 bases lay between the germline ends. This CDR3 contains 12 residues. CDR3 sequence: CASSFESYEQYF. The CDR3 DNA reads as TGTGCCAGCAGCTTTGAGTCCTACGAGCAGTACTTC.

This sequence joins TRBV4-2 and TRBJ2-7; 9 bases fit TRBD1. The CDR3 has 16 residues. In germline, CDR1 is LGHNA, CDR2 YNFKEQ. V shed 1 base, J shed 4 bases, and the junction held 8 bases outside the gene matches. The CDR3 sequence: CASSQGRPGQGYEQYF. The CDR3 nucleotides read TGTGCCAGCAGCCAAGGCCGACCGGGACAGGGATACGAGCAGTACTTC.

J is TRBJ2-6 and V is TRBV7-9, with 9 bases that match TRBD1. CDR1 SEHNR and CDR2 FQNEAQ come from the germline V gene (reference sequence). The CDR3 covers 15 residues. J was trimmed by 1 base and V by 8 bases; bases with no gene match: 3. The CDR3 protein is CASRGQGSGANVLTF. The CDR3 DNA reads TGTGCCAGCCGGGGACAGGGATCTGGGGCCAACGTCCTGACTTTC.

The chain has TRBV9 and TRBJ2-1; 7 bases map to TRBD2. The V gene's germline CDR1 is SGDLS and CDR2 YYNGEE. V shed 5 bases, J shed 16 bases, and the junction held 15 bases outside the gene matches. The CDR3 length is 13 residues. CDR3: CASSPQGAGDCFF. CDR3 coding DNA: TGTGCCAGCAGTCCTCAAGGGGCGGGAGACTGTTTCTTC.